The 27 T cell receptor beta chains listed next were all sequenced from one sample in a study of response to subunit inactivated influenza vaccine. In TCRdb, the RT-PCR reads were re-called with MiXCR into one record per CDR3 protein. The repertoire consists of about 520,000 distinct CDR3 sequences, with less than 30% occurring once and the leading ten covering 1.9%. The sequenced sample was CD4+ T cells sorted from PBMCs, obtained more than 4 days after vaccination. Source of these receptors: a middle-aged man who received an inactivated influenza vaccine.

This clonotype has a handful of counts. The CDR3 DNA sequence: TGCAGTGCTAGTACAGAGACCCAGTACTTC. It is translated as CSASTETQYF. The chain combines TRBV20-1 with TRBJ2-5; D remains unclear. The CDR3 runs 10 residues. Germline CDR1 and CDR2: DFQATT and SNEGSKA (reference sequence). V was cut by 3 bases and J by 4 bases, with 3 bases left in between.

The chain recombines TRBV30 with TRBJ1-3; perhaps TRBD1 as D (6 bases). Germline loops: CDR1 GTSNPN, CDR2 SVGIG (reference sequence). This CDR3 is built from 14 residues. The V end was cut by 2 bases, the J end by 0 bases, with 8 bases between. The DNA of the CDR3 is TGTGCCTGGAGTAGGGGGTTCTCTGGAAACACCATATATTTT. Translating gives CAWSRGFSGNTIYF.

The gene calls are TRBV3-1 and TRBJ1-1; tentatively, D is TRBD1 (5 bases). The germline V gene encodes CDR1 LGHDT and CDR2 YNNKEL (reference sequence). The CDR3 extends over 14 amino acids. The V and J ends lost 5 bases and 1 base respectively, with 11 bases between them. CDR3 amino acids: CASSYTQGNTEAFF. The CDR3 nucleotides are TGTGCCAGCAGCTATACCCAGGGGAACACTGAAGCTTTCTTT.

In this sample, this clonotype turned up many times. The gene calls are TRBV27 and TRBJ1-4, with D unclear. Trimming shortened V by 4 bases and J by 4 bases, and 4 bases separated the two germline ends. Per the germline V gene, CDR1 is MNHEY and CDR2 is SMNVEV (reference sequence). The CDR3 totals 12 residues. The CDR3 sequence is CASSSDNEKLFF. CDR3 nucleotides: TGTGCCAGCAGTTCCGATAATGAAAAACTGTTTTTT. The variable domain in full, completed from reference TRBV27 and TRBJ1-4, reads EAQVTQNPRYLITVTGKKLTVTCSQNMNHEYMSWYRQDPGLGLRQIYYSMNVEVTDKGDVPEGYKVSRKEKRNFPLILESPSPNQTSLYFCASSSDNEKLFFGSGTQLSVL.

The sample holds a few counts of this clonotype. This chain links TRBV4-1 with TRBJ2-4; 9 nucleotides match TRBD1. From germline, CDR1 is MGHRA and CDR2 YSYEKL. The CDR3 has 17 amino acids. Trimming at V came to 0 bases and at J to 6 bases, leaving 9 bases not matched to a gene. For the CDR3, the DNA is TGCGCCAGCAGCCAAGAAGGGTCTGGACAGGGGTTAAACATTCAGTACTTC. Its translation: CASSQEGSGQGLNIQYF.

This sequence joins TRBV7-2 and TRBJ2-1, with D possibly matching TRBD2 (6 bases). Germline-derived CDR1 and CDR2 are SGHTA and FQGNSA. V lost 6 bases and J lost 0, with 12 bases in between. There are 15 residues in the CDR3. CDR3 bases: TGTGCCAGCAGACTCCGGGGGAACTCCTACAATGAGCAGTTCTTC. As protein: CASRLRGNSYNEQFF.

The chain is built from TRBV18 and TRBJ2-5, with D tentatively TRBD1 (6 bases). Trimming took 6 bases from V and 5 from J, leaving 13 bases between them. CDR1 and CDR2 (germline): KGHSH, LQKENI. The CDR3 has 13 amino acids. The CDR3 bases are TGTGCCAGCTCCCCCCGGGACATGGAGACCCAGTACTTC. Translating gives CASSPRDMETQYF.

This clonotype was observed a few times. The rearrangement links TRBV6-2 or TRBV6-3 to TRBJ2-1, with a possible D match to TRBD2 (6 bases). CDR1 is MNHEY, CDR2 SVGEGT, per germline. This CDR3 comprises 15 residues. The ends were cut back, 4 bases at V and 8 bases at J, with 18 bases in the middle. The CDR3, as DNA: TGTGCCAGCAGTTCCGCGGGGCTGGGGGGTGATGAGCAGTTCTTC. Protein sequence: CASSSAGLGGDEQFF.

V is TRBV5-1 and J is TRBJ1-1, with a tentative D call TRBD1 (5 bases). Trimming removed 2 bases from V and 0 bases from J, with 17 bases in between. CDR3 length: 17 residues. Germline V lookup: CDR1 SGHRS, CDR2 YFSETQ. CDR3 sequence reads: CASSFSGHPDLNTEAFF. DNA of the CDR3: TGCGCCAGCAGCTTTTCCGGACATCCCGACTTGAACACTGAAGCTTTCTTT.

The sample holds a few counts of this clonotype. This chain links TRBV3-1 with TRBJ2-7; 7 nucleotides align to TRBD1. This CDR3 region has 13 residues. V shed 4 bases and J 5 bases; nucleotides not matched to a gene: 5. Looked up from germline, CDR1 is LGHDT and CDR2 is YNNKEL (reference sequence). As DNA, the CDR3 is TGTGCCAGCAGCCTGACAGGGATCCACGAGCAGTACTTC. It translates to CASSLTGIHEQYF.

V usage is TRBV25-1 and J usage is TRBJ2-3; possibly TRBD1 or TRBD2 for D (5 bases each). CDR1 and CDR2 (germline): MGHDK, SYGVNS. V was pared by 0 bases and J by 3 bases, with 10 bases between. The CDR3 extends over 15 amino acids. The CDR3 DNA reads TGTGCCAGCAGTGAATATGGGGACGGGACAGATACGCAGTATTTT. Translated: CASSEYGDGTDTQYF.

The V gene is TRBV15, the J gene TRBJ1-2; a weak D match, TRBD1 (6 bases). Germline CDR1 is LNHNV and CDR2 is YYDKDF (reference sequence). The CDR3 totals 13 residues. Trimming took off 5 bases at V and 7 bases at J, with 14 bases between the two ends. In nucleotides, the CDR3 is TGTGCCACCAGCCGTGACAGGTTACGTGGCTACACCTTC. Translated, it gives CATSRDRLRGYTF.

The chain combines TRBV4-2 with TRBJ1-2; 7 bases agree with TRBD1. The CDR3 runs 14 residues. In germline, CDR1 is LGHNA, CDR2 YNFKEQ. Trimming cost V 4 bases and J 2 bases; bases outside gene matches: 4. The CDR3 loop reads CASSPDRANYGYTF. CDR3 in DNA: TGTGCCAGCAGCCCCGACAGGGCGAACTATGGCTACACCTTC.

The chain carries TRBV6-1 and TRBJ1-4; D is uncertain. Germline assignment: CDR1 MNHNS and CDR2 SASEGT. Trimming removed 8 bases at V and 0 bases at J, with 7 bases between. This CDR3 is built from 13 residues. CDR3 in amino acids: CASAGTTNEKLFF. DNA for the CDR3: TGTGCCAGCGCCGGGACAACTAATGAAAAACTGTTTTTT.

This clonotype was seen a handful of times. The V and J genes are TRBV28 and TRBJ1-5, with D unclear. Germline V gene lookup returns CDR1 MDHEN and CDR2 SYDVKM. This CDR3 has 14 amino acids. Trimming took off 6 bases at V and 5 bases at J, with 14 bases between the two ends. The CDR3 coding sequence is TGTGCCAGCAGCGCCTTTCAGAGAGATCAGCCCCAGCATTTT. The encoded protein is CASSAFQRDQPQHF. The full variable domain, its missing parts supplied by reference TRBV28 and TRBJ1-5, is DVKVTQSSRYLVKRTGEKVFLECVQDMDHENMFWYRQDPGLGLRLIYFSYDVKMKEKGDIPEGYSVSREKKERFSLILESASTNQTSMYLCASSAFQRDQPQHFGDGTRLSIL.

The chain combines TRBV12-3 or TRBV12-4 with TRBJ2-3, with D hard to call. V was trimmed by 5 bases and J by 0 bases, leaving 12 bases between them. This CDR3 contains 15 residues. Here the CDR3 reads CASSRPPPSTDTQYF. CDR3 DNA: TGTGCCAGCAGTCGCCCCCCCCCTAGCACAGATACGCAGTATTTT.

Only a few counts were recorded for this clonotype. The chain couples TRBV20-1 to TRBJ1-2; a possible D gene is TRBD1 (6 bases). Germline CDR1 is DFQATT and CDR2 is SNEGSKA (reference sequence). The CDR3 has 11 amino acids. V lost 3 bases and J lost 14, with 16 bases in between. Here the CDR3 reads CSASPGGRSTF. The CDR3 DNA sequence: TGCAGTGCTAGTCCTGGGGGGCGGTCAACCTTC.

There are many counts of this clonotype. This chain uses TRBV7-8 with TRBJ1-1; TRBD1 matches 10 bases. The CDR3 runs 14 residues. The germline V gene encodes CDR1 SGHVS and CDR2 FQNEAQ. V trimming: 5 bases; J trimming: 5 bases; junction bases outside the gene matches: 5. The CDR3 region has the DNA TGTGCCAGCAGCCAGGGACAGGGGTGGACTGAAGCTTTCTTT. This codes for CASSQGQGWTEAFF.

There are a few counts of this clonotype. The rearrangement uses TRBV18 and TRBJ1-2; D not resolved. In germline, CDR1 is KGHSH, CDR2 LQKENI. This CDR3 region has 12 residues. The V end lost 7 bases, the J end lost 4 bases, and 10 bases lay between the germline ends. CDR3 nucleotides: TGTGCCAGCTTAAGTCCTGCCTATGGCTACACCTTC. Translated, it gives CASLSPAYGYTF.

This chain links TRBV12-3 or TRBV12-4 with TRBJ2-2; maybe TRBD1 (5 bases). Between the trimmed V and J ends, which lost 6 bases and 5 bases, there was a span of 10 bases. This CDR3 is built from 13 residues. The CDR3 loop reads CASSPGRTGELFF. CDR3 nucleotide sequence: TGTGCCAGCAGCCCAGGGCGGACCGGGGAGCTGTTTTTT.

The rearrangement uses TRBV24-1 and TRBJ2-2; 8 bases map to TRBD1. The junction had 7 bases not matched to a gene; V was cut back by 7 bases and J by 1 base. The CDR3 is made up of 16 amino acids. CDR1 and CDR2 from the germline V gene are KGHDR and SFDVKD. The CDR3 DNA reads as TGTGCCACCAGCTCCTCCGGGACAGGGAACACCGGGGAGCTGTTTTTT. Its protein is CATSSSGTGNTGELFF.

This clonotype appeared once. This chain connects TRBV18 to TRBJ1-3; 9 positions match TRBD1. The V gene end was trimmed by 0 bases and the J gene end by 0 bases; junction bases not matched to a gene: 9. Germline V lookup: CDR1 KGHSH, CDR2 LQKENI. This CDR3 has 19 residues. The CDR3 region is CASSPPRDRVSSSGNTIYF. The CDR3 DNA reads TGTGCCAGCTCACCACCTCGGGACAGGGTCTCTAGCTCTGGAAACACCATATATTTT.

This clonotype was seen only a few times. The V and J genes are TRBV20-1 and TRBJ2-1; 8 bases align to TRBD2. V was pared by 3 bases and J by 12 bases, with 13 bases of the junction left unmatched. The CDR3 consists of 14 residues. Germline CDR1 and CDR2: DFQATT and SNEGSKA (reference sequence). Written as DNA, the CDR3 is TGCAGTGCTAGCTCGGGGAATAGCGGGAAAGGGCAGTTCTTC. Translated: CSASSGNSGKGQFF.

The table lists this clonotype with a few counts. The genes are TRBV25-1 and TRBJ2-7; weak D call: TRBD2 (6 bases). From germline, CDR1 is MGHDK and CDR2 SYGVNS. V lost 2 bases and J 12 bases, leaving 14 bases between the germline ends. The length of the CDR3 is 12 residues. DNA for the CDR3: TGTGCCAGCAGTGAAACTCCGGGAGTCCCGTACTTC. Translated, it gives CASSETPGVPYF.

The chain uses TRBV7-2 and TRBJ2-7; D is unclear. Germline assignment: CDR1 SGHTA and CDR2 FQGNSA. CDR3 length equals 13 residues. V lost 4 bases and J 3 bases, leaving 10 bases between the germline ends. In DNA, the CDR3 is TGTGCCAGCAGCTACGCTAGAGACTACGAGCAGTACTTC. This sequence encodes CASSYARDYEQYF.

The table lists this clonotype with a count of one. J is TRBJ2-1 and V is TRBV20-1; 12 nucleotides agree with TRBD2. CDR3 length: 13 amino acids. Germline V gene data show CDR1 as DFQATT and CDR2 as SNEGSKA (reference sequence). V lost 8 bases and J lost 12; bases outside the gene matches: 11. The CDR3 is CSPEGLAGFGQFF. As DNA, the CDR3 is TGCAGTCCCGAGGGACTAGCGGGCTTTGGGCAGTTCTTC.

This rearrangement joins TRBV5-1 to TRBJ1-1, with TRBD1 as a possible D gene (6 bases). Germline V gene data show CDR1 as SGHRS and CDR2 as YFSETQ. The CDR3 sequence is 16 residues long. Trimming removed 4 bases from V and 5 bases from J, with 21 bases in between. The DNA for the CDR3 is TGCGCCAGCAGCGTACAGGGCACCTCCTTGGGGACTGAAGCTTTCTTT. Encoded protein: CASSVQGTSLGTEAFF.